This T cell receptor beta chain was captured in a study of preoperative IRX-2 immunotherapy in early breast cancer. Treatment specified: preoperative locoregional IRX-2 cytokine immunotherapy. Preoperative locoregional IRX-2 cytokine immunotherapy was tested in the phase Ib source study. Only in-frame clones appear in the TCRdb table, and some are missing; sequencing was by immunoSEQ multiplex PCR. The table lists fewer than 40,000 clones, around 92% of them singletons, with roughly 1.6% in the top ten. Trimming left V 6 bases short and J 0 bases short, with 8 bases between. Germline CDR1 reads LNHDA; CDR2 reads SQIVND (reference sequence). The CDR3 spans 13 residues.

Here the sequenced sample was tumor tissue, taken after IRX-2 immunotherapy. The receptor was isolated from a human donor with breast cancer. The chain couples TRBV19 to TRBJ1-1; D remains ambiguous. CDR3 sequence reads: CASSRTVNTEAFF. CDR3 nucleotides: TGTGCCAGTAGCCGGACGGTGAACACTGAAGCTTTCTTT.